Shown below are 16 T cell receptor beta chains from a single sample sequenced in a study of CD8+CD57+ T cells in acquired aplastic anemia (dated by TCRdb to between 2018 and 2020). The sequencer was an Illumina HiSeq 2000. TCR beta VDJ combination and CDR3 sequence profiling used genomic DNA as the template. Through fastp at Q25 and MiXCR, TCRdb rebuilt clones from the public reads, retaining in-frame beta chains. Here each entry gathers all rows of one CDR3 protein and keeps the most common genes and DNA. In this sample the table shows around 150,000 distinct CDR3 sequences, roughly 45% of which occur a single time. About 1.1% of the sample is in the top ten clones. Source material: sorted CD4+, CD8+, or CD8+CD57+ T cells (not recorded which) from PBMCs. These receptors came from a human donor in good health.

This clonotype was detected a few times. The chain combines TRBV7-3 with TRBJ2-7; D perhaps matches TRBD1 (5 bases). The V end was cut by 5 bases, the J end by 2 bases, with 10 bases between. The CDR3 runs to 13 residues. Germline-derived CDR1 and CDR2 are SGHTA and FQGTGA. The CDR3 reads CASSPDITYEQYF. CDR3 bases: TGTGCCAGCAGCCCGGACATTACCTACGAGCAGTACTTC.

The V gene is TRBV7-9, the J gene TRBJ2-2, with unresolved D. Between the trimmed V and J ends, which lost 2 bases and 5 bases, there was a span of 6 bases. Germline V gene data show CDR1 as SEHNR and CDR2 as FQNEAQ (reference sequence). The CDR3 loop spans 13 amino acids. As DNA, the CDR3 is TGTGCCAGCAGCTTACCTCCTACCGGGGAGCTGTTTTTT. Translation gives CASSLPPTGELFF.

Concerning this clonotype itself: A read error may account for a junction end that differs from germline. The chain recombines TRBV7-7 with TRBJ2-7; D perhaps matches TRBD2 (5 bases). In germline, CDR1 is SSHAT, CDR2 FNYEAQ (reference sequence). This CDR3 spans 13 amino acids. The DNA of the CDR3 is TGTGCTAGCAGCCCCCTCGGGATCCACGAGCAGTACTTC. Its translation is CASSPLGIHEQYF. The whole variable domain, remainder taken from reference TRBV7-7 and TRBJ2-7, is GAGVSQSPRYKVTKRGQDVTLRCDPISSHATLYWYQQALGQGPEFLTYFNYEAQPDKSGLPSDRFSAERPEGSISTLTIQRTEQRDSAMYRCASSPLGIHEQYFGPGTRLTVT.

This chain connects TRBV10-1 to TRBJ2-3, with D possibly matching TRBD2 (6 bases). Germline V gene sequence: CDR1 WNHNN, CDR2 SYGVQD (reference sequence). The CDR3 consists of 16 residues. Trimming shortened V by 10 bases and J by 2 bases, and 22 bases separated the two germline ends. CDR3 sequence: CATSRASDPSTDTQYF. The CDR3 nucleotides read TGCGCCACCTCGAGGGCTAGCGACCCTTCCACAGATACGCAGTATTTT.

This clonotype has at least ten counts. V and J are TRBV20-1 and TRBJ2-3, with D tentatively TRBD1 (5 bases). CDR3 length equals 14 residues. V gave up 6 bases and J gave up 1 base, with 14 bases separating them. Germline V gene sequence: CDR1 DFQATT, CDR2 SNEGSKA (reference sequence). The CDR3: CSAVGVFGTDTQYF. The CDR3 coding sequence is TGCAGTGCCGTAGGGGTTTTCGGCACAGATACGCAGTATTTT.

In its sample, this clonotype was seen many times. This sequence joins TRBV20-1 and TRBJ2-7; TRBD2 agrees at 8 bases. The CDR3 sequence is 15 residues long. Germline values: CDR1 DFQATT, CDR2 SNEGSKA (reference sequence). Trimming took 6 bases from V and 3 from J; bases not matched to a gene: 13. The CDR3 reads CSAKSPGLGFYEQYF. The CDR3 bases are TGCAGTGCGAAAAGCCCGGGACTAGGATTCTACGAGCAGTACTTC.

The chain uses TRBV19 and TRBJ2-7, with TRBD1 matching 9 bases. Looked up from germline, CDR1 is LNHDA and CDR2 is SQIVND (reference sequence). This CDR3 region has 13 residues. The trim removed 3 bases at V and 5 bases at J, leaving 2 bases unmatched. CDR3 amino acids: CASSITGGNEQYF. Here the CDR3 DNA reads TGTGCCAGTAGTATTACAGGGGGCAACGAGCAGTACTTC.

CDR3 nucleotides: TGCGCCAGCAGCTTGGCCCTAGCGGGGGGCCCGGTCGGAGAGACCCAGTACTTC. Its translation: CASSLALAGGPVGETQYF. The chain joins TRBV5-1 to TRBJ2-5; 11 positions agree with TRBD2. V gave up 0 bases and J gave up 4 bases; unmatched junction bases: 11. CDR1 and CDR2 (germline): SGHRS, YFSETQ. This CDR3 contains 18 residues. Looking up the rest from reference TRBV5-1 and TRBJ2-5 gives the full variable domain: KAGVTQTPRYLIKTRGQQVTLSCSPISGHRSVSWYQQTPGQGLQFLFEYFSETQRNKGNFPGRFSGRQFSNSRSEMNVSTLELGDSALYLCASSLALAGGPVGETQYFGPGTRLLVL.

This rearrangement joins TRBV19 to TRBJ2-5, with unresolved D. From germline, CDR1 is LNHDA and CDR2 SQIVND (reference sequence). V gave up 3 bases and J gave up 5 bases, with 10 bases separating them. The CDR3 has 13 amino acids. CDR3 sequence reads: CASSINGVETQYF. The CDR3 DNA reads TGTGCCAGTAGTATTAATGGGGTGGAGACCCAGTACTTC.

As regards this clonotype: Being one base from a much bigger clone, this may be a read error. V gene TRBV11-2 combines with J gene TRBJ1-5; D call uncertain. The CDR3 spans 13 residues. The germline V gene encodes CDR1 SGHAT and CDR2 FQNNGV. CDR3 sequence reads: CAGSLFRGQPQHF. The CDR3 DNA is TGTGCCGGCAGCCTTTTCCGTGGGCAGCCCCAGCATTTT.

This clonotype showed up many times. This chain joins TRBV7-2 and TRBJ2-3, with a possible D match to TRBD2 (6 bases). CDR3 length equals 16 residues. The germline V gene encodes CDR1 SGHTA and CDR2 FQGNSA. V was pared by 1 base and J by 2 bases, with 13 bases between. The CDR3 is CASSLVPGLSTDTQYF. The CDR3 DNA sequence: TGTGCCAGCAGCTTAGTCCCGGGACTTTCCACAGATACGCAGTATTTT.

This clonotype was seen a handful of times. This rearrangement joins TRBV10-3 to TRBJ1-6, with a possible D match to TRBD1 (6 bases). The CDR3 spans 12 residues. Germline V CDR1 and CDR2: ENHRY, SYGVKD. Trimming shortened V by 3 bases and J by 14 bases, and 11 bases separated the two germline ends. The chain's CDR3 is CAISEGGSALHF. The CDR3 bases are TGTGCCATCAGTGAAGGGGGATCGGCCCTCCACTTT.

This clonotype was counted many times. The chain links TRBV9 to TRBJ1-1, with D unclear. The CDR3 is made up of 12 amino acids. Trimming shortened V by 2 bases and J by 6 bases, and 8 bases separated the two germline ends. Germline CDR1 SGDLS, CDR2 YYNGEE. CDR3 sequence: CASSVTGSEAFF. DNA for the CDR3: TGTGCCAGCAGCGTTACCGGGTCTGAAGCTTTCTTT.

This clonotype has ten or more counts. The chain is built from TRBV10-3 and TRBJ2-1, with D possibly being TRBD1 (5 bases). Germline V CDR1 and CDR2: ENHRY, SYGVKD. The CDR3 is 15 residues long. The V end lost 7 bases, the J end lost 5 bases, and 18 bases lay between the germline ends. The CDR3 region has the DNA TGTGCCATCAAACCGACAGTACACGTCAACAATGAGCAGTTCTTC. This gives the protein CAIKPTVHVNNEQFF.

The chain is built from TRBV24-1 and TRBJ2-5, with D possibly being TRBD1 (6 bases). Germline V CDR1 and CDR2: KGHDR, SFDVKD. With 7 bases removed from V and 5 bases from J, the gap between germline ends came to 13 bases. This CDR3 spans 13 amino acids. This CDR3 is CATRNRDAETQYF. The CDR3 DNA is TGTGCCACCAGAAACAGGGATGCGGAGACCCAGTACTTC.

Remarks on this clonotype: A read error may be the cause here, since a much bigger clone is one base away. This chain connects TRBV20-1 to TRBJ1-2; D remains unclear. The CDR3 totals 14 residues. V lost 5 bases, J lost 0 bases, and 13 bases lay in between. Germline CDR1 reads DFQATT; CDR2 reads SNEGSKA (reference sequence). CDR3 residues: CSAGVPGANYGYTF. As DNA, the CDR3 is TGCAGTGCTGGAGTCCCCGGGGCTAACTATGGCTACACCTTC.